Each of the 13 T cell receptor beta chains below was sequenced from the same sample in a study of cytotoxic CD8 clonotypes in ibrutinib-treated CLL (dated by TCRdb to the early 2020s). Library prep was done by the immunoSEQ multiplex PCR assay. TCRdb's version of the immuneACCESS table is confined to in-frame rearrangements and falls short of the full clone set. An unresolved V gene accounts for under half of the shortfall where checked; the remainder is of unknown origin. This sample has about 27,000 clones in its table, and roughly 85% of those were observed once. About 7.8% of the sample is held by the ten biggest clonotypes. In light of the paper, this sample's time point label describes: approximately 25 months on ibrutinib. Sequenced here: PBMCs, sampled after 24 months of ibrutinib treatment. The receptor set was obtained from a human donor with chronic lymphocytic leukemia.

The rearrangement joins TRBV5-4 to TRBJ2-3, with TRBD2 matching over 9 bases. V was pared by 4 bases and J by 0 bases, with 3 bases of the junction left unmatched. This CDR3 is built from 15 residues. Germline V gives CDR1 SGHNT, CDR2 YYREEE (reference sequence). The CDR3 region has the DNA TGTGCCAGCAGCCGACTAGCGGTTAGCACAGATACGCAGTATTTT. This codes for CASSRLAVSTDTQYF.

This chain connects TRBV9 to TRBJ2-1, with D unresolved. Trimming left V 1 base short and J 0 bases short, with 8 bases between. This CDR3 is built from 15 residues. CDR1 SGDLS and CDR2 YYNGEE come from the germline V gene. CDR3 region: CASSVFADSYNEQFF. CDR3 DNA sequence: TGTGCCAGCAGCGTATTTGCAGACTCCTACAATGAGCAGTTCTTC.

The rearrangement joins TRBV18 to TRBJ2-2; possible D gene TRBD1, 6 bases. The CDR3 totals 15 residues. CDR1 is KGHSH and CDR2 is LQKENI in the germline V gene. The V and J ends lost 4 bases and 0 bases respectively, with 9 bases between them. The CDR3 nucleotides read TGTGCCAGCTCACTGGGACACTCGAACACCGGGGAGCTGTTTTTT. It codes for CASSLGHSNTGELFF. Full variable domain (outside the CDR3, taken from reference TRBV18 and TRBJ2-2): NAGVMQNPRHLVRRRGQEARLRCSPMKGHSHVYWYRQLPEEGLKFMVYLQKENIIDESGMPKERFSAEFPKEGPSILRIQQVVRGDSAAYFCASSLGHSNTGELFFGEGSRLTVL.

This rearrangement joins TRBV6-5 to TRBJ2-1, with TRBD1 matching over 10 bases. CDR1 and CDR2 from the germline V gene are MNHEY and SVGAGI. V lost 1 base, J lost 9 bases, and 9 bases stayed unmatched. The CDR3 is made up of 16 amino acids. The CDR3 DNA reads TGTGCCAGCAGTTACTTACCGGGACAGGGGCAGGCTGAGCAGTTCTTC. It encodes CASSYLPGQGQAEQFF.

The chain joins TRBV2 to TRBJ1-4, with D perhaps matching TRBD1 (5 bases). From germline, CDR1 is SNHLY and CDR2 FYNNEI. This CDR3 region has 18 residues. The V gene lost 2 bases and the J gene lost 1 base, with 17 bases spanning the gap. CDR3: CASSELRGAGVTNEKLFF. CDR3 nucleotide sequence: TGTGCCAGCAGTGAATTGAGGGGCGCCGGGGTAACTAATGAAAAACTGTTTTTT.

This clone was seen a few times. The chain joins TRBV27 to TRBJ2-3; D is unresolved. The CDR3 is 14 residues long. Germline V gene sequence: CDR1 MNHEY, CDR2 SMNVEV (reference sequence). V was shortened by 10 bases and J by 0 bases, with 14 bases between the two germline ends. CDR3 loop: CATLQTSSTDTQYF. The CDR3 DNA sequence: TGTGCCACCCTACAGACGTCTAGCACAGATACGCAGTATTTT.

V usage is TRBV9 and J usage is TRBJ1-1; D remains ambiguous. Germline loops: CDR1 SGDLS, CDR2 YYNGEE. This CDR3 comprises 13 residues. Trimming removed 1 base from V and 1 base from J, with 5 bases in between. CDR3 in DNA: TGTGCCAGCAGCGTACTGCCGAACACTGAAGCTTTCTTT. Translation: CASSVLPNTEAFF.

The chain joins TRBV5-1 to TRBJ2-5, with D possibly TRBD1 on 5 matching bases. Germline loops: CDR1 SGHRS, CDR2 YFSETQ. V gave up 0 bases and J gave up 1 base, with 16 bases separating them. The CDR3 runs to 17 residues. The CDR3 sequence: CASSLVVGLTAQETQYF. The CDR3 region has the DNA TGCGCCAGCAGCTTGGTGGTGGGCTTGACAGCCCAAGAGACCCAGTACTTC. Drawing the rest from reference TRBV5-1 and TRBJ2-5, the complete variable domain is KAGVTQTPRYLIKTRGQQVTLSCSPISGHRSVSWYQQTPGQGLQFLFEYFSETQRNKGNFPGRFSGRQFSNSRSEMNVSTLELGDSALYLCASSLVVGLTAQETQYFGPGTRLLVL.

The chain carries TRBV9 and TRBJ2-5; 11 nucleotides line up with TRBD1. The ends lost 4 bases at V and 5 bases at J; junction bases unmatched: 7. The V gene's germline CDR1 is SGDLS and CDR2 YYNGEE. There are 15 residues in the CDR3. CDR3 bases: TGTGCCAGCAGCTTCGGACAGGGGGCTGGCGAGACCCAGTACTTC. Translating gives CASSFGQGAGETQYF.

The chain joins TRBV9 to TRBJ2-5, with a possible D match to TRBD1 (5 bases). The CDR3 contains 16 residues. V lost 1 base and J 5 bases, leaving 18 bases between the germline ends. The germline V gene has CDR1 SGDLS and CDR2 YYNGEE. The CDR3 DNA follows: TGTGCCAGCAGCGTATTGCCTTGGGGCAGTGAGGAGACCCAGTACTTC. Its protein is CASSVLPWGSEETQYF.

This chain links TRBV7-8 with TRBJ2-5; TRBD2 agrees at 8 bases. Trimming removed 2 bases from V and 3 bases from J; junction bases left unmatched: 5. The CDR3 length is 15 residues. Germline CDR1 is SGHVS and CDR2 is FQNEAQ. The CDR3 DNA is TGTGCCAGCAGCTTATATAGCGGGACTAAAGAGACCCAGTACTTC. Its translation: CASSLYSGTKETQYF.

The chain couples TRBV28 to TRBJ2-1, with a tentative D call TRBD2 (5 bases). This CDR3 is 14 amino acids long. CDR1 MDHEN and CDR2 SYDVKM come from the germline V gene. Trimming removed 5 bases at V and 4 bases at J, with 12 bases between. This CDR3 reads CASSPGLLYNEQFF. CDR3 DNA: TGTGCCAGCAGTCCTGGACTTCTTTACAATGAGCAGTTCTTC.

This chain connects TRBV7-2 to TRBJ1-1; 9 bases fit TRBD1. CDR3 size: 15 residues. The germline CDR1 and CDR2 sequences are SGHTA and FQGNSA. J was trimmed by 6 bases and V by 5 bases; bases with no gene match: 10. This chain's CDR3 is CASSPQTGGLAEAFF. CDR3 DNA sequence: TGTGCCAGCAGCCCCCAGACAGGGGGGCTGGCTGAAGCTTTCTTT.